Included here is one T cell receptor (beta chain) sequence, with context. Its matching antigen is unknown. Germline V gives CDR1 MNHEY, CDR2 SMNVEV (reference sequence). There are 15 residues in the CDR3. V lost 2 bases to trimming and J lost 0 bases, with 8 bases between them. This record comes from a study of cytomegalovirus exposure and HLA in healthy donors. Study information: About 84% of around 390 genotyped donors fell in the Caucasian-associated ancestry cluster. General study results and limits: Reports described diagnosis of cytomegalovirus status by the classifier as highly specific and sensitive. In a later analysis, productive TCRs from donors in an Asian-associated ancestry cluster reportedly carried fewer N-insertions than the cohort mean.

The PCR contained 60 Vbeta and 13 Jbeta primers. Profiling relied on immunoSEQ multiplex PCR, and the TCRdb table lists in-frame clones only, not all of them. This table holds around 99,000 clones, approximately 80% found once. The source material was PBMCs. The clonotype was recovered from a woman in her 30s in good health and CMV-seronegative. The chain combines TRBV27 with TRBJ2-1, with a tentative D call TRBD2 (5 bases). This chain's CDR3 is CASSLLADSYNEQFF. Written as DNA, the CDR3 is TGTGCCAGCAGTTTACTAGCTGACTCCTACAATGAGCAGTTCTTC.